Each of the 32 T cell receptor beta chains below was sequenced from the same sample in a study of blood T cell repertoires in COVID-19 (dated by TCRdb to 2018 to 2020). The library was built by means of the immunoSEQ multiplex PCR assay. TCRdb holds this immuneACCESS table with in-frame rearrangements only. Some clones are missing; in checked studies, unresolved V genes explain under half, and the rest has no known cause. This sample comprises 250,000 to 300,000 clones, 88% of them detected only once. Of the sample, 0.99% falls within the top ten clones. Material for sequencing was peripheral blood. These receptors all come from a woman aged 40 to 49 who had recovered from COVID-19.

The CDR3 nucleotides read TGTGCCAGCAGCTTGGGACTAGCGGGAGGAACAAGCTCCTACAATGAGCAGTTCTTC. Translating gives CASSLGLAGGTSSYNEQFF. V and J are TRBV7-8 and TRBJ2-1; TRBD2 agrees at 15 bases. This CDR3 has 19 amino acids. J was trimmed by 0 bases and V by 3 bases; bases with no gene match: 6. CDR1 and CDR2 from the germline V gene are SGHVS and FQNEAQ.

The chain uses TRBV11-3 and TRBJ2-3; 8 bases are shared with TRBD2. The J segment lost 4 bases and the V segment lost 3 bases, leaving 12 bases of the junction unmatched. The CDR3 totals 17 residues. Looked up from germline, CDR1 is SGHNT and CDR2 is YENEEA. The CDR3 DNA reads TGTGCCAGCAGCTTCCGCCCGGGGGGGGGCCGGGCAGATACGCAGTATTTT. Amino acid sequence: CASSFRPGGGRADTQYF.

This CDR3 reads CASSEQGPGEKLFF. CDR3 in DNA: TGTGCCAGCAGTGAACAGGGCCCGGGTGAAAAACTGTTTTTT. The chain carries TRBV2 and TRBJ1-4, with D perhaps TRBD1 (5 bases). V lost 2 bases to trimming and J lost 7 bases, with 11 bases between them. The CDR3 extends over 14 amino acids. CDR1 SNHLY and CDR2 FYNNEI come from the germline V gene. Based on the CDR3 plus reference TRBV2 and TRBJ1-4, the full variable domain is EPEVTQTPSHQVTQMGQEVILRCVPISNHLYFYWYRQILGQKVEFLVSFYNNEISEKSEIFDDQFSVERPDGSNFTLKIRSTKLEDSAMYFCASSEQGPGEKLFFGSGTQLSVL.

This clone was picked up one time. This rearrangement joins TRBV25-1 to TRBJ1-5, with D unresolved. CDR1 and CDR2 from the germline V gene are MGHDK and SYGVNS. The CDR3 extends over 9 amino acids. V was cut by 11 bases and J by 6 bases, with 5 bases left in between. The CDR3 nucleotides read TGTGCCCGGGGTCAGCCCCAGCATTTT. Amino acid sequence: CARGQPQHF.

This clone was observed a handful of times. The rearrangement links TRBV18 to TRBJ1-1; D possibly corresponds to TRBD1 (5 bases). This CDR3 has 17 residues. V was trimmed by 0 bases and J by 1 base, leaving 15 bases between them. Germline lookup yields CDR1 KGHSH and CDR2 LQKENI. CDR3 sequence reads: CASSPPGGAGRNTEAFF. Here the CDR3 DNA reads TGTGCCAGCTCACCACCGGGGGGAGCGGGGCGGAACACTGAAGCTTTCTTT.

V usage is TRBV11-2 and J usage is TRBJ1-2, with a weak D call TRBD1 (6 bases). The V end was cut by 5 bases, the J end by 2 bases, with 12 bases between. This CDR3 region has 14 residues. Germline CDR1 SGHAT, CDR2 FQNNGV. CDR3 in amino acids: CASSPTGTNYGYTF. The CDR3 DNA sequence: TGTGCCAGCAGCCCCACGGGGACAAACTATGGCTACACCTTC.

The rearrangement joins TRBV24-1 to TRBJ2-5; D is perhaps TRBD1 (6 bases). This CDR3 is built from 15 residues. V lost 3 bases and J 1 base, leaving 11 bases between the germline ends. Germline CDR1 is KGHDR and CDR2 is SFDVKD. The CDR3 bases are TGTGCCACCAGTGATCCAGGACAGATCCAAGAGACCCAGTACTTC. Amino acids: CATSDPGQIQETQYF.

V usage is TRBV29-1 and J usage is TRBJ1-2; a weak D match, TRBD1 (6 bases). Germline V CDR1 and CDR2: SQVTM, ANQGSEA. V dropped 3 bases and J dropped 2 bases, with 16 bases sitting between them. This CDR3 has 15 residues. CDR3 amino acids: CSVEPTGRLNYGYTF. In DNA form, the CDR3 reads TGCAGCGTTGAGCCCACAGGGCGCCTAAACTATGGCTACACCTTC. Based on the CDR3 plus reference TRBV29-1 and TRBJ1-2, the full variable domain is SAVISQKPSRDICQRGTSLTIQCQVDSQVTMMFWYRQQPGQSLTLIATANQGSEATYESGFVIDKFPISRPNLTFSTLTVSNMSPEDSSIYLCSVEPTGRLNYGYTFGSGTRLTVV.

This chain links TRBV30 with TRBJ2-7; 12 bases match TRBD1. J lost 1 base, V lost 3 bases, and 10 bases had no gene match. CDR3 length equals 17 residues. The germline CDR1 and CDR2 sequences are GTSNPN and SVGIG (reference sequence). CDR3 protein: CAWRGGQGAPKSYEQYF. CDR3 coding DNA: TGTGCCTGGAGGGGGGGACAGGGGGCGCCCAAATCCTACGAGCAGTACTTC.

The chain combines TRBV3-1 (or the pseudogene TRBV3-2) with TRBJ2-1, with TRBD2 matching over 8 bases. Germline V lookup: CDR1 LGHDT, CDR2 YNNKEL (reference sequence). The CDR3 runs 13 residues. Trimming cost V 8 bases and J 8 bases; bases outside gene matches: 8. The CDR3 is CASGVAGLHEQFF. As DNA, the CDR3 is TGTGCCAGCGGAGTAGCGGGACTACATGAGCAGTTCTTC.

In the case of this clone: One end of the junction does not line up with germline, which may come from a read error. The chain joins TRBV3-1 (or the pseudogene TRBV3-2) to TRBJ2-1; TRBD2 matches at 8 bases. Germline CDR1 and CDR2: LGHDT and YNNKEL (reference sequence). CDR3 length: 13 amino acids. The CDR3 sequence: CASSQRSGGSPLF. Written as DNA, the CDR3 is TGTGCCAGCAGCCAAAGGTCGGGAGGGAGCCCTCTCTTC.

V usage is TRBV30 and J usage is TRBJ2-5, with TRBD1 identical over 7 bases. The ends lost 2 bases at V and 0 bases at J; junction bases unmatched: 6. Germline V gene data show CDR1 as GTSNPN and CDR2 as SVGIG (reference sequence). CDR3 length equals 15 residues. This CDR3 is CAWSQLDRDQETQYF. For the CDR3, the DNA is TGTGCCTGGAGTCAACTTGACAGGGACCAAGAGACCCAGTACTTC. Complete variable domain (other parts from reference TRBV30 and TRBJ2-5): SQTIHQWPATLVQPVGSPLSLECTVEGTSNPNLYWYRQAAGRGLQLLFYSVGIGQISSEVPQNLSASRPQDRQFILSSKKLLLSDSGFYLCAWSQLDRDQETQYFGPGTRLLVL.

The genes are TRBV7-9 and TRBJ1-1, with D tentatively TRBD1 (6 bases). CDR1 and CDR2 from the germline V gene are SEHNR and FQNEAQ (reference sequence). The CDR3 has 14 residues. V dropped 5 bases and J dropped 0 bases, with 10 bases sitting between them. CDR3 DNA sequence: TGTGCCAGCAGCCGGACAGCTTTGAACACTGAAGCTTTCTTT. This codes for CASSRTALNTEAFF.

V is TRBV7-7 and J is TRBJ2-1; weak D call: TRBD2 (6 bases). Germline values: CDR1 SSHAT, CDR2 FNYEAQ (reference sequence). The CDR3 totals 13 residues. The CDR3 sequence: CASGSGEWGEQFF. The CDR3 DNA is TGTGCTAGCGGCTCGGGGGAGTGGGGTGAGCAGTTCTTC.

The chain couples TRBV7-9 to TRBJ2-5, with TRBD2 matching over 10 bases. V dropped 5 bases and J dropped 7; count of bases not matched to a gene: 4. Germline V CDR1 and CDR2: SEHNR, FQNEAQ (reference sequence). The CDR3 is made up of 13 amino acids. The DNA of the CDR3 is TGTGCCAGCAGCACGGGACTAGCGTGGACCCAGTACTTC. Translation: CASSTGLAWTQYF.

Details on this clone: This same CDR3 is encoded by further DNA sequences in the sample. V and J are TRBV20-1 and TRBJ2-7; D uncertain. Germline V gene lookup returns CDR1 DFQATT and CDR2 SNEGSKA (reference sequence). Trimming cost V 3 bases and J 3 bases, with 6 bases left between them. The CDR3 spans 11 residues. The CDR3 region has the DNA TGCAGTGCTAGGGCAGACTACGAGCAGTACTTC. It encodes CSARADYEQYF.

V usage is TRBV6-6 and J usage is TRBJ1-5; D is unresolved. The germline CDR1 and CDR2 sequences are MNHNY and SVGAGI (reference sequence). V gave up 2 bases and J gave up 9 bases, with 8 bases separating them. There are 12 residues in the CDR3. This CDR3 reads CASSYGRGPQHF. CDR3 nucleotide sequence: TGTGCCAGCAGTTACGGCCGCGGGCCCCAGCATTTT.

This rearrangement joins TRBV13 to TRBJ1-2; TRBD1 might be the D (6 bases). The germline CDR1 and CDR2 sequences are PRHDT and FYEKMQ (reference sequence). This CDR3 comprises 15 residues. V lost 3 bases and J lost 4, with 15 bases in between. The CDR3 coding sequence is TGTGCCAGCAGCTTGGGCGGGGGCGGCGGCTATGGCTACACCTTC. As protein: CASSLGGGGGYGYTF.

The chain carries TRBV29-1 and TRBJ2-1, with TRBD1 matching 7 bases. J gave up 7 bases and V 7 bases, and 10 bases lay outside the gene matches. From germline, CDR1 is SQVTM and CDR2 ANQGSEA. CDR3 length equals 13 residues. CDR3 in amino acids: CSADLTGYNEQFF. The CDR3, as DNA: TGCAGCGCCGACTTGACAGGGTATAATGAGCAGTTCTTC.

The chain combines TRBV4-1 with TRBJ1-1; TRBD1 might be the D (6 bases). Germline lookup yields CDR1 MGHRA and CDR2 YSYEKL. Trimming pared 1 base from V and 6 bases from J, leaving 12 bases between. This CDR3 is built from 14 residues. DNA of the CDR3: TGCGCCAGCAGCCAAGGGCTCAGGGGAGCTGAAGCTTTCTTT. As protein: CASSQGLRGAEAFF.

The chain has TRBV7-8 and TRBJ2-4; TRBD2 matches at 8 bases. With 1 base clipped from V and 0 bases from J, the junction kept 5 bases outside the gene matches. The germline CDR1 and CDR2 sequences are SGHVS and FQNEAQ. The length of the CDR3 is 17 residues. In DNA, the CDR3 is TGTGCCAGCAGCTTAGTAGCGGGAAGGGGAGCCAAAAACATTCAGTACTTC. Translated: CASSLVAGRGAKNIQYF.

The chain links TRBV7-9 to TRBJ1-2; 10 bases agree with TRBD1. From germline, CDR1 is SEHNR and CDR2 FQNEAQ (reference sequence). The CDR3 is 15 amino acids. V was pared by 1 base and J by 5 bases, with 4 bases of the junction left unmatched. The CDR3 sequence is CASSLGGQGTYGYTF. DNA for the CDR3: TGTGCCAGCAGCTTAGGGGGACAGGGGACGTATGGCTACACCTTC.

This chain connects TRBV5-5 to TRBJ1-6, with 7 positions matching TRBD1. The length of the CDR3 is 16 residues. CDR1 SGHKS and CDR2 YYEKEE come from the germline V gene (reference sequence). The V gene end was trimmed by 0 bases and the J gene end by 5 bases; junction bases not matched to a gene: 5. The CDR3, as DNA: TGTGCCAGCAGCTTGGTGGCAGGGGGGAATAATTCACCCCTCCACTTT. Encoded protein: CASSLVAGGNNSPLHF. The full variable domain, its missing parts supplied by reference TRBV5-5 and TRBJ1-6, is DAGVTQSPTHLIKTRGQQVTLRCSPISGHKSVSWYQQVLGQGPQFIFQYYEKEERGRGNFPDRFSARQFPNYSSELNVNALLLGDSALYLCASSLVAGGNNSPLHFGNGTRLTVT.

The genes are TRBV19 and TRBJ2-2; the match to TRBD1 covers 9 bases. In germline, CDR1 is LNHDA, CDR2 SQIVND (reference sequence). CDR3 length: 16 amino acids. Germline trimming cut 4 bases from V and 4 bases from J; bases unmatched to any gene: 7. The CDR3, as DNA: TGTGCCAGTAGTACCCGGACAGGGGTGGGCACCGGGGAGCTGTTTTTT. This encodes CASSTRTGVGTGELFF.

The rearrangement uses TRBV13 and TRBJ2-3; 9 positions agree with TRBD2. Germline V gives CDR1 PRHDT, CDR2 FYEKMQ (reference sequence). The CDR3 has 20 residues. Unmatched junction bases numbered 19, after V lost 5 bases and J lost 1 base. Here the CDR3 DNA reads TGTGCCAGCAGCACCCTATCCCCGGCGGGAGGGCCTGAGGGCACAGATACGCAGTATTTT. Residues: CASSTLSPAGGPEGTDTQYF.

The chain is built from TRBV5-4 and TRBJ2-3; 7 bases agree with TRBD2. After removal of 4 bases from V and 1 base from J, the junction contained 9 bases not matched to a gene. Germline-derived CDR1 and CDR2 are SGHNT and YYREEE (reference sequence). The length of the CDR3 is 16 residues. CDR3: CASSRLRESGTDTQYF. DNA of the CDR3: TGTGCCAGCAGCCGGCTGCGGGAGTCCGGCACAGATACGCAGTATTTT.

CDR3 nucleotide sequence: TGTGCCAGCAGCCCGGGTGGGGCAGGGTGGTACTTC. This sequence encodes CASSPGGAGWYF. This chain links TRBV21-1 with TRBJ2-7; whether TRBD1, the table's D call, matches the DNA was not checked. TRBV21-1 corresponds to a pseudogene. The CDR3 loop spans 12 amino acids.

The CDR3 DNA follows: TGTGCCAGTAGTCCACAGGGGAACTATGGCTACACCTTC. This gives the protein CASSPQGNYGYTF. V usage is TRBV19 and J usage is TRBJ1-2; 7 bases are shared with TRBD1. With 5 bases clipped from V and 2 bases from J, the junction kept 2 bases outside the gene matches. This CDR3 has 13 residues. Per germline, CDR1 LNHDA and CDR2 SQIVND (reference sequence).

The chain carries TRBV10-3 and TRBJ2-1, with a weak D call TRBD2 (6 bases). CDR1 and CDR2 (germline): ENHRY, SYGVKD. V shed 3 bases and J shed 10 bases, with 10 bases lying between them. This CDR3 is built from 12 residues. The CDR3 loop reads CAISDPSDEQFF. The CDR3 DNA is TGTGCCATCAGTGACCCTAGCGACGAGCAGTTCTTC.

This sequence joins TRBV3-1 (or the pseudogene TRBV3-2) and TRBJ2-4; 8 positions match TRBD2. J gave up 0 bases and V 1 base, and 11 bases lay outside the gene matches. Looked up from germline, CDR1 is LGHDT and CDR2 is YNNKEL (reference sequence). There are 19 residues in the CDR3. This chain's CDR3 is CASSQVGGGSGVAKNIQYF. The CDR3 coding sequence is TGTGCCAGCAGCCAAGTCGGGGGAGGTAGCGGGGTAGCCAAAAACATTCAGTACTTC.

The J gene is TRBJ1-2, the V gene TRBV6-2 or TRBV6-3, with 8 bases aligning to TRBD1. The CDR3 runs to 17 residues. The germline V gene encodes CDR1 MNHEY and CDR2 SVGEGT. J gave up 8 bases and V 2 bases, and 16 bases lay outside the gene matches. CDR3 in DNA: TGTGCCAGCAGTTACACCGCCCGACAGGGGCTGGAGAGGGGCTACACCTTC. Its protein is CASSYTARQGLERGYTF.

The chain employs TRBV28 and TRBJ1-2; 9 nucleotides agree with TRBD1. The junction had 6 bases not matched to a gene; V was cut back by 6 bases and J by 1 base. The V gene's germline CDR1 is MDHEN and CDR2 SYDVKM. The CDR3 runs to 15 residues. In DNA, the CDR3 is TGTGCCAGCAGCCCGACAGGGGGACTTAACTATGGCTACACCTTC. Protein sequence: CASSPTGGLNYGYTF.